This T cell receptor beta chain came from a study of HIV-infected patients and healthy controls (dated by TCRdb to 2014 to 2015). Study-wide context: The study tested whether deep TCR repertoire sequencing of HIV patients' small blood samples could capture immune perturbation and reconstitution.

Around 510 ng RNA was reverse transcribed with SuperScript III using primers against the alpha and beta constant regions. Separate alpha and beta chain libraries were made by chain-specific third strand synthesis with multiplexing indices. In the protocol, all rearrangements within a chain were amplified with a single primer pair so that primer bias was avoided, and molecular barcodes were added to each cDNA molecule. Purified cDNA was ligated with T4 RNA Ligase 1 onto a 5' RACE adapter bearing a random hexamer and the SP2 sequencing primer site. The authors primed second strand synthesis from the SP2 site with Phusion polymerase and used slow temperature ramps to favor optimal annealing. The 12-nucleotide barcode on each molecule comprised two random hexamer sequences, both introduced before amplification and concatenated. P5 and P7 adapter elements plus a second index were added in a short first PCR, which was followed by a roughly 25-cycle amplification PCR with P5s and P7 primers. In total the libraries went through 25 to 35 PCR cycles, after which the libraries were quantified on a Qubit, sized on a Bioanalyzer, and diluted to 3.5 to 5 nM. Sequencing of the normalized libraries was performed on an Illumina MiSeq with 2 x 250 paired-end kits. Reverse transcription reactions underwent purification over MinElute columns, with elution into around 9.9 ul Tris-Cl. A 1:1 ratio of AMPure XP beads was used to clean the adapter ligations after they had run for over 20 hours at 16 degrees C. The published analysis was carried out like this. Demultiplexed FASTQ files were processed with a modified Decombinator that output V, J, insert and barcode information. Sequences that shared a barcode but differed from the dominant sequence were discarded as errors, and original cDNA molecules were estimated by counting barcodes clustered at Levenshtein distance 3. The R packages ineq, vegan, igraph and RCytoscape were used for downstream analyses, with IMGT nomenclature and CDR3 definitions applied. To avoid skew from clonal expansion, each TCR was counted once, and V gene usage was computed over distinct sequences. Similarity networks connected unique CDR3 amino acid sequences within a donor whenever two sequences differed by a single Levenshtein edit. Published HIV-specific CDR3s (around 100 alpha, several hundred beta) and CMV-specific CDR3s (roughly 14 alpha, a few hundred beta) were compiled and searched for in the repertoires. Random subsampling to size-matched repertoires demonstrated that the decreased diversity in patients did not result from their lower sequence numbers. TCRdb reran the public reads through fastp at Q25 and MiXCR, keeping productive beta chains. Rows with a matching CDR3 protein are joined into one entry that keeps the most common DNA and genes. TCRdb, not the original authors, processed these V and J calls. The sample includes 15,000 to 20,000 distinct CDR3 sequences, with more than 9% observed a single time. In total, the top ten clones hold more than 9.5% of the sample.

Whole blood was used without cell fractionation, so the repertoire reflected all unsorted peripheral T cells. As controls, around ten uninfected healthy donors were sampled, and several of those donors gave samples twice, roughly 3 months apart. For RNA extraction, around 2.5 ml of peripheral blood was collected into Tempus tubes. The TURBO-DNase kit was used to remove leftover genomic DNA, and GLOBINclear was used to deplete globin mRNA. As encoded in the germline V gene, CDR1 is SQVTM while CDR2 is ANQGSEA. The CDR3 measures 11 amino acids from cysteine to phenylalanine. The kept DNA is CDR3 alone, 33 bases in frame from the first base. Points the paper makes about the study in general: The pairing of alpha and beta chains was not determined in the samples. Differing numbers of distinct sequences in patients and controls hindered comparison, and size-matching assigned excessive weight to rare events in the HIV-infected data. The use of whole blood limited sequencing depth and precluded separation of the dynamics of distinct T-cell subpopulations. A major limit on how widely the findings apply, in the view of the authors, was that only sixteen HIV-infected individuals were processed. Donor HLA types were not determined in the study. Alpha-chain CDR3s from MAIT cells appeared at high frequency in healthy controls but were severely depleted in HIV+ repertoires. HIV-infected repertoires showed significantly elevated mean Gini indices relative to controls, which possibly reflects oligoclonality. During therapy, HIV-associated CDR3s significantly decreased in frequency, while CMV-associated CDR3s did not change significantly, though most became more frequent. Healthy controls shared more CDR3s between individuals than HIV+ patients, by Jaccard index and by count of highly shared sequences. Mean usage differed significantly between HIV-infected patients and controls for eight alpha and eight beta V genes. Compared with untreated HIV+ repertoires, healthy control repertoires had roughly threefold more distinct CDR3s and higher Shannon diversity. The observed differences in diversity were not explained by the slight differences in age and sex profiles between the study cohorts. In HIV-infected patients, the apparent post-therapy recovery of the Gini index was not replicated in size-matched repertoire data.

Many counts were recorded for this clonotype. The antigen it binds to is not known. Base qualities were left out, and no much larger clone turns up one base away. The source of this sequence is an adult in good health. Source material: blood. The chain is assembled from TRBV29-1 and TRBJ1-4; matching of 6 bases hints at TRBD1 as the D gene. The CDR3 amino acid sequence is: CSRQELEKLFF. The nucleotide sequence is given as TGCTCGAGACAGGAACTTGAAAAACTGTTTTTT.